This T cell receptor (beta chain) derives from a study of chemoradiotherapy in HPV16-positive cancers. V trimming: 0 bases; J trimming: 0 bases; junction bases outside the gene matches: 4. The CDR3 runs to 18 residues. Germline V lookup: CDR1 MGHRA, CDR2 YSYEKL. TCRdb keeps only in-frame clones here, not all; method: immunoSEQ multiplex PCR. The sample has about 15,000 clones, over 85% seen once; the top ten hold roughly 4%. Here the sequenced sample was tumor tissue, taken from a patient who underwent chemoradiotherapy. This chain joins TRBV4-1 and TRBJ2-3; TRBD2 agrees at 12 bases. The receptor was derived from a human donor with HPV-associated anogenital cancer. The CDR3 bases are TGCGCCAGCAGCCAAGACCCTAGCGGGAGGGCCAGCACAGATACGCAGTATTTT. Its protein product is CASSQDPSGRASTDTQYF.